Below, one TCR beta chain is given with its context. What it recognizes is unknown. cDNA synthesis used the whole RNA isolate, giving expressed TCRB sequences. Measured with immunoSEQ multiplex PCR; TCRdb has only the in-frame clones, and not every one. The sample holds approximately 730,000 clones; 10% to 15% are singletons and the top ten take less than 0.025%. These data belong to a study of beta chain features in type 1 diabetes. General study findings and limits: Researchers report that Type 1 diabetes patients had moderately but significantly shorter TCRB CDR3s across all four CD4+ subsets.

Cells sorted by CD45RO/CCR7/CD25/CD127/CD95/CD27 comprised CD4+ naive, central memory, regulatory and stem cell-like memory cells. Sequencing was performed on naive CD4+ T cells from blood. This sequence originates from a man aged 18 to 30 with type 1 diabetes.

DNA for the CDR3: TGTGCCAGCAGCTTCGTGGGGGATACGCAGTATTTT. Its translation is CASSFVGDTQYF. The J gene is TRBJ2-3, the V gene TRBV7-8; no firm D call. CDR1 and CDR2 from the germline V gene are SGHVS and FQNEAQ. The V end was cut by 3 bases, the J end by 6 bases, with 7 bases between. The CDR3 is 12 residues long.